This entry features one T cell receptor beta chain sequence. Antigen unknown. Germline CDR1 is DFQATT and CDR2 is SNEGSKA (reference sequence). V lost 1 base, J lost 4 bases, and 14 bases lay in between. The CDR3 contains 15 residues. These data originate in a study of T cell repertoires in cytomegalovirus infection. Broader study findings: Summed frequency of public TCR beta families distinguished CMV carriers with the relevant HLA. HLA-C-restricted CMV clonotypes gave the most frequent clonotype in two of eight donors.

TCRdb re-called the reads with MiXCR, one entry per CDR3 protein. Among 450,000 to 650,000 distinct CDR3 sequences listed, about 40% were seen once. Sample: cultured PBMCs, taken from culture after CMV antigen stimulation. This TCR was sampled from a human donor in good health (CMV status not recorded). Some clones in this sample may be carry-over from other donors' samples. The genes are TRBV20-1 and TRBJ2-1, with D maybe TRBD2 (6 bases). The CDR3, as DNA: TGCAGTGCTAGAGGGCCGGGACTTGAATACAATGAGCAGTTCTTC. Translated: CSARGPGLEYNEQFF.